Sequencing of this TCR beta chain was carried out in a study of T cell responses to AZD1222 COVID-19 vaccine. V dropped 5 bases and J dropped 9 bases, with 14 bases sitting between them. In germline, CDR1 is LNHDA, CDR2 SQIVND (reference sequence). The length of the CDR3 is 13 residues. The method was immunoSEQ multiplex PCR; TCRdb's version includes in-frame clones alone and lacks a portion of them. The sample has 85,000 to 90,000 clones, 85% to 90% seen once. This sequence joins TRBV19 and TRBJ1-5; D is uncertain. The sequence was collected from an adult who received the AZD1222 COVID-19 vaccine. The sequencing used peripheral blood, collected 28 days after the second AZD1222 dose. The CDR3, as DNA: TGTGCCAGTAGTGGAGGGTATCTTTGGCCCCAGCATTTT. The encoded protein is CASSGGYLWPQHF. The full variable domain, with the rest looked up from reference TRBV19 and TRBJ1-5, is DGGITQSPKYLFRKEGQNVTLSCEQNLNHDAMYWYRQDPGQGLRLIYYSQIVNDFQKGDIAEGYSVSREKKESFPLTVTSAQKNPTAFYLCASSGGYLWPQHFGDGTRLSIL.